The clone carrying this T cell receptor beta chain was seen a few times. These data are taken from a study of T-cell memory formation after mild COVID-19. MiXCR, run by TCRdb on the 5' RACE reads, gives a single entry per CDR3 protein. The sample carries 65,000 to 90,000 distinct CDR3 sequences, roughly 13% recorded once. CDR3 length: 11 residues. Germline V gene data show CDR1 as SGHDN and CDR2 as FVKESK. Trimming shortened V by 2 bases and J by 15 bases, and 11 bases separated the two germline ends. Input material: PBMCs or a T cell subset sorted from them (not recorded which). The V and J genes are TRBV14 and TRBJ2-1, with no clear D. The clonotype was recovered from a man between 18 and 35 years old who had mild COVID-19 (a few samples of this study predate the infection). Cell type and time point are not known. The CDR3 DNA sequence: TGTGCCAGCAGCCAACTGCTAGAGGTGTTCTTC. Translation gives CASSQLLEVFF.